A selection of T cell receptor beta chains follows, all from one sample in a study of T cell clonotyping in hematopoietic cell transplantation. Measured with immunoSEQ multiplex PCR; TCRdb has only the in-frame clones, and not every one. The data hold fewer than 100,000 clones, with about 95% observed a single time. Sequences were derived from peripheral blood mononuclear cells, sampled before stem cell transplant. These TCRs come from a woman between 50 and 59 years old with acute myeloid leukemia. Some clones in this sample may be carry-over from other donors' samples. Each CDR3 is given with its conserved first and last residue. Each record gives: clone size, D gene, J gene, V gene, CDR3 DNA, CDR3 protein. D genes are given only for firm matches. Rows give clone size only sometimes, using once, few, many, or a class for an expanded clone.

clone_size: -
d_call: -
j_call: TRBJ1-5
v_call: TRBV5-6
cdr3_nt: TGTGCCAGCAGCTTGGGGGTTCAGCCCCAGCATTTT
cdr3_aa: CASSLGVQPQHF

clone_size: -
d_call: -
j_call: TRBJ1-5
v_call: TRBV13
cdr3_nt: TGTGCCAGCAGCTTAGGGGCAGGCAATCAGCCCCAGCATTTT
cdr3_aa: CASSLGAGNQPQHF

clone_size: -
d_call: TRBD2
j_call: TRBJ2-1
v_call: TRBV5-6
cdr3_nt: TGTGCCAGCAGCTTGCGACTAGCAGTAACCTACAATGAGCAGTTCTTC
cdr3_aa: CASSLRLAVTYNEQFF

clone_size: -
d_call: -
j_call: TRBJ1-4
v_call: TRBV6-5
cdr3_nt: TGTGCCAGCAGTTTAACCCAGGGAAGAGGGGAAAAACTGTTTTTT
cdr3_aa: CASSLTQGRGEKLFF

clone_size: -
d_call: -
j_call: TRBJ2-2
v_call: TRBV11-2
cdr3_nt: TGTGCCAGCAGCTTGGGGGGCGAGGTTACCGGGGAGCTGTTTTTT
cdr3_aa: CASSLGGEVTGELFF

clone_size: -
d_call: -
j_call: TRBJ1-1
v_call: TRBV29-1
cdr3_nt: TGCAGCGTTTCGGGACTCACTGCGAACACTGAAGCTTTCTTT
cdr3_aa: CSVSGLTANTEAFF

clone_size: -
d_call: -
j_call: TRBJ2-7
v_call: TRBV19
cdr3_nt: TGTGCCAGTAGTATCTCTCAGGGGACCCTCTACGAGCAGTACTTC
cdr3_aa: CASSISQGTLYEQYF

clone_size: -
d_call: TRBD1
j_call: TRBJ1-1
v_call: TRBV7-2
cdr3_nt: TGTGCCAGCAGCTTAACCCGGACAGGGGGCACTGAAGCTTTCTTT
cdr3_aa: CASSLTRTGGTEAFF

clone_size: -
d_call: -
j_call: TRBJ1-2
v_call: TRBV10-3
cdr3_nt: TGTGCCATCAGTGAGTCGGAAGAGGGCTACACCTTC
cdr3_aa: CAISESEEGYTF

clone_size: -
d_call: -
j_call: TRBJ2-5
v_call: TRBV6-5
cdr3_nt: TGTGCCAGCAGCCGCCGGGACAACCAAGAGACCCAGTACTTC
cdr3_aa: CASSRRDNQETQYF

clone_size: -
d_call: -
j_call: TRBJ2-2
v_call: TRBV19
cdr3_nt: TGTGCCACCCATACGACTCGGAACACCGGGGAGCTGTTTTTT
cdr3_aa: CATHTTRNTGELFF

clone_size: -
d_call: TRBD2
j_call: TRBJ2-5
v_call: TRBV5-1
cdr3_nt: TGCGCCAGCAGCTTGGATGTGGCGGGGGGCTTCCAAGAGACCCAGTACTTC
cdr3_aa: CASSLDVAGGFQETQYF

clone_size: -
d_call: TRBD2
j_call: TRBJ2-1
v_call: TRBV28
cdr3_nt: TGTGCCAGCAGTTCCTTTAGCGGGGGTTTTGAGGAGCAGTTCTTC
cdr3_aa: CASSSFSGGFEEQFF

clone_size: -
d_call: -
j_call: TRBJ2-5
v_call: TRBV5-1
cdr3_nt: TGCGCCAGCAGACGGGGAAAGGGACAAGAGACCCAGTACTTC
cdr3_aa: CASRRGKGQETQYF

clone_size: -
d_call: TRBD2
j_call: TRBJ2-5
v_call: TRBV2
cdr3_nt: TGTGCCAGCAGTGACCAGATAGCGGGGGCGTCCCAAGAGACCCAGTACTTC
cdr3_aa: CASSDQIAGASQETQYF

clone_size: -
d_call: TRBD2
j_call: TRBJ2-7
v_call: TRBV4-1
cdr3_nt: TGCGCCAGCAGCCATACTAGCGGGGGGCCTTGGGGCGAGCAGTACTTC
cdr3_aa: CASSHTSGGPWGEQYF

clone_size: -
d_call: -
j_call: TRBJ2-1
v_call: TRBV6-5
cdr3_nt: TGTGCCAGCAAAGCGGCTTACTCCTACAATGAGCAGTTCTTC
cdr3_aa: CASKAAYSYNEQFF

clone_size: -
d_call: TRBD1
j_call: TRBJ2-7
v_call: TRBV30
cdr3_nt: TGTGCCTATGACAGGGGCTACGAGCAGTACTTC
cdr3_aa: CAYDRGYEQYF

clone_size: -
d_call: TRBD2
j_call: TRBJ2-5
v_call: TRBV6-4
cdr3_nt: TGTGCCAGCAGTCGCGGGAGCGAGGAGACCCAGTACTTC
cdr3_aa: CASSRGSEETQYF

clone_size: once
d_call: TRBD1
j_call: TRBJ1-1
v_call: TRBV7-2
cdr3_nt: TGTGCCAGCAGCCTTTGGGACAGGGCCCCTGAAGCTTTCTTT
cdr3_aa: CASSLWDRAPEAFF

clone_size: -
d_call: TRBD2
j_call: TRBJ2-3
v_call: TRBV5-8
cdr3_nt: TGTGCCAGCAGCTTGGGCGCTAGCGGGACAGATACGCAGTATTTT
cdr3_aa: CASSLGASGTDTQYF

clone_size: -
d_call: TRBD1
j_call: TRBJ1-4
v_call: TRBV6-4
cdr3_nt: TGTGCCAGCAGTCGGGACAGGGATGAAAAACTGTTTTTT
cdr3_aa: CASSRDRDEKLFF

clone_size: -
d_call: -
j_call: TRBJ1-6
v_call: TRBV30
cdr3_nt: TGTGCCTGGAAGGGACTCCTTAATTCACCCCTCCACTTT
cdr3_aa: CAWKGLLNSPLHF

clone_size: -
d_call: -
j_call: TRBJ2-5
v_call: TRBV7-7
cdr3_nt: TGTGCTAGCAGCTCTACCAGCGGGCCTCAAGAGACCCAGTACTTC
cdr3_aa: CASSSTSGPQETQYF

clone_size: -
d_call: -
j_call: TRBJ1-1
v_call: TRBV29-1
cdr3_nt: TGCAGCGTCTACGGGAGTTTGAACACTGAAGCTTTCTTT
cdr3_aa: CSVYGSLNTEAFF

clone_size: -
d_call: TRBD1
j_call: TRBJ2-1
v_call: TRBV29-1
cdr3_nt: TGCAGCGTTGAACTCGACAGGGATAATGAGCAGTTCTTC
cdr3_aa: CSVELDRDNEQFF

clone_size: once
d_call: -
j_call: TRBJ1-1
v_call: TRBV19
cdr3_nt: TGTGCCAGTAGTATTGTGGGGGGAGACACGGGGGCTTTCTTT
cdr3_aa: CASSIVGGDTGAFF

clone_size: -
d_call: -
j_call: TRBJ2-5
v_call: TRBV5-4
cdr3_nt: TGTGCCAGCAGCTTGGATGGGGGGCGCAGAGAGACCCAGTACTTC
cdr3_aa: CASSLDGGRRETQYF

clone_size: -
d_call: -
j_call: TRBJ1-1
v_call: TRBV4-1
cdr3_nt: TGCGCCAGCAGCCAAGTCGGGACAAATGAAGCTTTCTTT
cdr3_aa: CASSQVGTNEAFF